These T cell receptor beta chains were read from a single sample in a study of blood T cell repertoires in COVID-19. This table comes from immunoSEQ multiplex PCR, and its TCRdb copy is limited to in-frame clones, with some not included. The sample records around 250,000 clones, 80% to 85% being singletons. The sample taken for sequencing was PBMCs or T cells enriched from blood (not recorded which). The receptor source for this set is a man aged 50-59 years who had recovered from COVID-19. Both conserved end residues are part of each CDR3. Each record gives: clone size, J gene, D gene, V gene, CDR3 protein, CDR3 DNA. D genes are given only for firm matches. Size tells how often a clone was seen (once, few, many) or the class of an expanded clone, and some rows leave it out.

>.|TRBJ1-2|.|TRBV12-3/TRBV12-4
CASSLGRVGGYTF
TGTGCCAGCAGTTTAGGCAGGGTTGGTGGCTACACCTTC
>.|TRBJ2-2|.|TRBV7-2
CASSVYGQGQTNTGELFF
TGTGCCAGCAGCGTATACGGGCAGGGCCAAACGAACACCGGGGAGCTGTTTTTT
>.|TRBJ2-1|TRBD2|TRBV7-3
CASSEGSGGLNEQFF
TGTGCCAGCAGCGAGGGGAGCGGGGGTCTAAATGAGCAGTTCTTC
>.|TRBJ2-7|.|TRBV11-2
CASSLYSLVKQYF
TGTGCCAGCAGCCTTTACAGTTTGGTGAAGCAGTACTTC
>.|TRBJ2-2|TRBD2|TRBV11-3
CASSYRSGRDTGELFF
TGTGCCAGCAGTTATCGTAGCGGGAGAGACACCGGGGAGCTGTTTTTT
>.|TRBJ2-5|.|TRBV28
CASSLFLGNRETQYF
TGTGCCAGCAGCCTCTTCCTGGGCAATAGGGAGACCCAGTACTTC
>.|TRBJ2-7|TRBD1|TRBV4-1
CASSQGMGQGYEQYF
TGCGCCAGCAGCCAAGGGATGGGACAGGGCTACGAGCAGTACTTC
>once|TRBJ2-1|TRBD2|TRBV15
CATSRVGTSGPRPYNEQFF
TGTGCCACCAGCAGAGTCGGGACTAGCGGCCCCAGGCCCTACAATGAGCAGTTCTTC
>.|TRBJ1-6|TRBD1|TRBV7-6
CASSSRTGEHSPLHF
TGTGCCAGCAGCTCCCGGACAGGGGAGCATTCACCCCTCCACTTT
>.|TRBJ1-6|.|TRBV20-1
CSAGRDSPLHF
TGCAGTGCTGGCAGGGATTCACCCCTCCACTTT
>.|TRBJ1-5|.|TRBV10-2
CASSEGGPQHF
TGCGCCAGCAGCGAGGGCGGGCCCCAGCATTTT